These 9 T cell receptor beta chains came from one sample sequenced in a study of control samples from healthy donors and cancer patients. Clones were sequenced by immunoSEQ multiplex PCR, and TCRdb holds only the in-frame ones, with some missing. The sample yields some 57,000 clones, 85% to 95% seen once. The sequencing sample was made of blood. The receptors come from a man aged 30 to 45 in good health.

This sequence joins TRBV5-5 and TRBJ2-3; no reliable D call. Germline V gene data show CDR1 as SGHKS and CDR2 as YYEKEE (reference sequence). The CDR3 is made up of 16 amino acids. Between the trimmed V and J ends, which lost 5 bases and 1 base, there was a span of 17 bases. Here the CDR3 DNA reads TGTGCCAGCAGATCTGGCAGTCGAACTCGCACAGATACGCAGTATTTT. Translation gives CASRSGSRTRTDTQYF.

The V call is TRBV6-2 or TRBV6-3, the J call TRBJ1-1, with D maybe TRBD1 (5 bases). The CDR3 has 15 residues. V was shortened by 2 bases and J by 0 bases, with 10 bases between the two germline ends. Germline CDR1 is MNHEY and CDR2 is SVGEGT. The chain's CDR3 is CASSYMGRVNTEAFF. Written as DNA, the CDR3 is TGTGCCAGCAGTTACATGGGACGGGTGAACACTGAAGCTTTCTTT.

The genes are TRBV6-5 and TRBJ1-2; TRBD1 aligns across 9 bases. The J segment lost 8 bases and the V segment lost 2 bases, leaving 9 bases of the junction unmatched. CDR3 length: 15 residues. Germline lookup yields CDR1 MNHEY and CDR2 SVGAGI. This CDR3 is CASSYTPQGQGGYTF. The CDR3 DNA reads as TGTGCCAGCAGTTACACCCCCCAGGGACAGGGCGGCTACACCTTC.

The V gene is TRBV10-3, the J gene TRBJ2-2, with D perhaps matching TRBD1 (5 bases). Germline V lookup: CDR1 ENHRY, CDR2 SYGVKD. The CDR3 length is 20 residues. Trimming pared 0 bases from V and 4 bases from J, leaving 24 bases between. In DNA, the CDR3 is TGTGCCATCAGTGAGTCGGGTTTAAGGCCGAGACAGACCTTCACCGGGGAGCTGTTTTTT. It codes for CAISESGLRPRQTFTGELFF.

The genes are TRBV21-1 and TRBJ2-7; the D call in the table, TRBD1, was not verified against the DNA. TRBV21-1 is a pseudogene segment. There are 17 residues in the CDR3. CDR3 in DNA: TGTGCCAGCAGCATGATAACCCGGGACATCACCTCCTACGAGCAGTACTTC. Translated: CASSMITRDITSYEQYF.

The chain has TRBV5-1 and TRBJ1-3, with 12 bases aligning to TRBD1. The CDR3 has 17 amino acids. Trimming removed 4 bases from V and 5 bases from J; junction bases left unmatched: 10. Germline V gene lookup returns CDR1 SGHRS and CDR2 YFSETQ. This CDR3 is CASSRASGQGARNTIYF. The CDR3 DNA reads as TGCGCCAGCAGCCGCGCTTCGGGACAGGGGGCGCGAAACACCATATATTTT. Full variable domain (missing parts from reference TRBV5-1 and TRBJ1-3): KAGVTQTPRYLIKTRGQQVTLSCSPISGHRSVSWYQQTPGQGLQFLFEYFSETQRNKGNFPGRFSGRQFSNSRSEMNVSTLELGDSALYLCASSRASGQGARNTIYFGEGSWLTVV.

The sample holds one count of this clone. The chain couples TRBV7-9 to TRBJ2-5; 7 bases fit TRBD1. The CDR3 loop spans 13 amino acids. Trimming at V came to 11 bases and at J to 7 bases, leaving 13 bases not matched to a gene. Germline V gene data show CDR1 as SEHNR and CDR2 as FQNEAQ (reference sequence). CDR3 in DNA: TGTGCCTCGGAAGGGGGCTCTTTGGCGACCCAGTACTTC. As protein: CASEGGSLATQYF.

DNA for the CDR3: TGTGCCAGCAGTTTAAGCGGGAGGAACTACGAGCAGTACTTC. As protein: CASSLSGRNYEQYF. This chain connects TRBV28 to TRBJ2-7; 9 nucleotides align to TRBD2. This CDR3 is 14 amino acids long. The junction had 2 bases not matched to a gene; V was cut back by 2 bases and J by 3 bases. Germline CDR1 and CDR2: MDHEN and SYDVKM. The entire variable domain, with the rest obtained from reference TRBV28 and TRBJ2-7, is as follows: DVKVTQSSRYLVKRTGEKVFLECVQDMDHENMFWYRQDPGLGLRLIYFSYDVKMKEKGDIPEGYSVSREKKERFSLILESASTNQTSMYLCASSLSGRNYEQYFGPGTRLTVT.

The chain combines TRBV27 with TRBJ2-7, with 7 bases that match TRBD1. CDR3 size: 15 residues. V trimming: 1 base; J trimming: 0 bases; junction bases outside the gene matches: 3. CDR1 and CDR2 (germline): MNHEY, SMNVEV (reference sequence). This CDR3 reads CASSLLWDSSYEQYF. The CDR3 DNA follows: TGTGCCAGCAGTTTATTATGGGACAGCTCCTACGAGCAGTACTTC.